There are a few counts of the clone carrying this T cell receptor beta chain. The source of the sample is a study of blood T cell repertoires in COVID-19. Background on the study: Donors in the United States, Italy and Spain gave samples during acute or convalescent COVID-19. The analysed material was cDNA or gDNA that came from T cells, B-cell-depleted T cells, or PBMCs.

This CDR3 has 19 residues. The V and J ends lost 2 bases and 0 bases respectively, with 20 bases between them. The germline V gene encodes CDR1 SEHNR and CDR2 FQNEAQ (reference sequence). Original data processing: Counts of nucleated cells, estimated from reference gene primer amplification, were obtained. TCRdb's copy holds only in-frame clones and misses some; the assay was immunoSEQ multiplex PCR. For V, J and clone size, that table is used; D and trimming come from the DNA. The sample carries approximately 240,000 clones, approximately 79% recorded once. Sequencing was carried out using peripheral blood. V is TRBV7-9 and J is TRBJ1-3; no clear D gene. The TCR was taken from a woman aged 40 to 50 with active or convalescent COVID-19. The chain's CDR3 is CASSLSAPRNGPSGNTIYF. CDR3 DNA sequence: TGTGCCAGCAGCTTATCGGCGCCTCGGAATGGGCCCTCTGGAAACACCATATATTTT.